Sequencing of this TCR beta chain was carried out in a study of CD8+ T cells in alopecia areata. Study as a whole: Administration of oral tofacitinib to treated patients was at 5 to 10 mg twice daily. Regarding the study as a whole: Lesional scalp, notably in alopecia totalis/universalis, had clonality above that of normal scalp. With patients, TCR sharing proved less clear than in mice, a difference possibly related to HLA.

As to this clone: What it binds is not known.

The treatment: oral pan-JAK inhibitor, 5-10 mg twice daily. Sampling of alopecia areata patients yielded lesional scalp punch biopsies as well as peripheral blood. Extracted RNA was reverse transcribed into cDNA, the sequencing template. Produced via immunoSEQ multiplex PCR; TCRdb's table is partial and in-frame only. Among around 180,000 clones listed, about three fifths were seen once. Germline V gene lookup returns CDR1 MGHDK and CDR2 SYGVNS. The CDR3 totals 13 residues. Trimming took off 4 bases at V and 6 bases at J, with 9 bases between the two ends. The chain combines TRBV25-1 with TRBJ2-2; D gene ambiguous. The TCR was taken from a human donor with alopecia areata. Source: CD4+ T cells sorted from blood, taken at approximately week 50, from a patient treated with tofacitinib. CDR3 sequence: CASSGFGPGELFF. The CDR3 DNA follows: TGTGCCAGCAGTGGCTTCGGGCCCGGGGAGCTGTTTTTT.